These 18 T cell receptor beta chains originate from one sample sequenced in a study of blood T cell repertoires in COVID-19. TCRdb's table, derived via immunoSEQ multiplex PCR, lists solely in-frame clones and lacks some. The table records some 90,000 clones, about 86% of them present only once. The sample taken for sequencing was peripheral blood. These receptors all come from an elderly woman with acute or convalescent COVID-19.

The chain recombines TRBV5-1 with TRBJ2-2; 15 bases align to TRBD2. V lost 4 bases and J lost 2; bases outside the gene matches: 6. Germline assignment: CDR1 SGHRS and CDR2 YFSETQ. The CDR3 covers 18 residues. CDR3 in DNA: TGCGCCAGCAGCCCGGGACTAGCGGGGGGTTTAAACACCGGGGAGCTGTTTTTT. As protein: CASSPGLAGGLNTGELFF.

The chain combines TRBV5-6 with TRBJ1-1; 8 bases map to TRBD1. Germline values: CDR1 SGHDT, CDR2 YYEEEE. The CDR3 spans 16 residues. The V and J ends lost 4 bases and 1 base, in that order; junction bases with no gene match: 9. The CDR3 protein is CASSPDRGSRNTEAFF. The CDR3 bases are TGTGCCAGCAGCCCTGACAGGGGAAGTAGGAACACTGAAGCTTTCTTT.

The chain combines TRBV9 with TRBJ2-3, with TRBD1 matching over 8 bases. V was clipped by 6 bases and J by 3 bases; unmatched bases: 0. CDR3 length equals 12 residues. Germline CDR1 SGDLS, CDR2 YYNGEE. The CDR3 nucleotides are TGTGCCAGCAACAGGGGGACAGATACGCAGTATTTT. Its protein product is CASNRGTDTQYF.

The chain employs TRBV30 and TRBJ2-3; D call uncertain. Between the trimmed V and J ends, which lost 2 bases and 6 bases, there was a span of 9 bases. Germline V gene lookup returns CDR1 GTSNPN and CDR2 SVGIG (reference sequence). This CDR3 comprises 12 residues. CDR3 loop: CAWSPGPDTQYF. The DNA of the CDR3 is TGTGCCTGGAGTCCCGGTCCGGATACGCAGTATTTT.

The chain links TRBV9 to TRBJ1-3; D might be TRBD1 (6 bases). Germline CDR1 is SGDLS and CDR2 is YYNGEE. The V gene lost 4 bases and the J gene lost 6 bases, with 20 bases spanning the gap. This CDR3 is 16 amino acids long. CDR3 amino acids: CASSSWFTGKQNTIYF. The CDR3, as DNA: TGTGCCAGCAGCTCTTGGTTCACAGGGAAACAAAACACCATATATTTT.

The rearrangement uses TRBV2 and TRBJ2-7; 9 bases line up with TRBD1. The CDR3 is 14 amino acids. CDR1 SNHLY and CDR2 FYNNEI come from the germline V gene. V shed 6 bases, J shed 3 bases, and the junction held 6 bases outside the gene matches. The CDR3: CASSSGTGNYEQYF. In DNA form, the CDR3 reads TGTGCCAGCAGCTCCGGGACAGGGAACTACGAGCAGTACTTC.

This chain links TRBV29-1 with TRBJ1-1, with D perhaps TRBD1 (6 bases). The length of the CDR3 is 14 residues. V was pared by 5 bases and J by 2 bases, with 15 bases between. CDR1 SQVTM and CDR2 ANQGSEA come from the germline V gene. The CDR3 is CSVLQGGTNTEAFF. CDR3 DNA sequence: TGCAGCGTTCTACAGGGAGGGACAAACACTGAAGCTTTCTTT.

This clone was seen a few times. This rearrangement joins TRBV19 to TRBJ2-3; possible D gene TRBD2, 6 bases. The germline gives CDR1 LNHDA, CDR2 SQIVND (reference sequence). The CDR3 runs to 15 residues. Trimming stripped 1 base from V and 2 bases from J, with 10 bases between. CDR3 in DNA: TGTGCCAGTAGTATAGTGGGGGGATCCACAGATACGCAGTATTTT. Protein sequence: CASSIVGGSTDTQYF. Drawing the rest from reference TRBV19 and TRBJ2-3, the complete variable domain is DGGITQSPKYLFRKEGQNVTLSCEQNLNHDAMYWYRQDPGQGLRLIYYSQIVNDFQKGDIAEGYSVSREKKESFPLTVTSAQKNPTAFYLCASSIVGGSTDTQYFGPGTRLTVL.

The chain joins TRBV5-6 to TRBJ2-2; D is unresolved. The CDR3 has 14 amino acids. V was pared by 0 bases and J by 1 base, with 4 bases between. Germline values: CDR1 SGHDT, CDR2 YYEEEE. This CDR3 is CASSLAGNTGELFF. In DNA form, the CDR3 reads TGTGCCAGCAGCTTGGCAGGGAACACCGGGGAGCTGTTTTTT.

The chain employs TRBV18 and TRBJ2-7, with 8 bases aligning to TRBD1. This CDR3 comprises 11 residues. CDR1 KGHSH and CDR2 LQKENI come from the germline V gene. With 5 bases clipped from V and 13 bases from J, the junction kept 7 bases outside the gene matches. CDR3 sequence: CASSADRGPYF. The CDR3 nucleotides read TGTGCCAGCTCAGCCGACAGGGGTCCCTACTTC.

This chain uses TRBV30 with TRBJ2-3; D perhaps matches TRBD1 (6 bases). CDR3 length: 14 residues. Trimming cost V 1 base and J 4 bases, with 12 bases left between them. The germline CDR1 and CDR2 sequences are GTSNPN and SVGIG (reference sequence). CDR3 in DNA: TGTGCCTGGAGTGCCTCGTCAGGGGCAGATACGCAGTATTTT. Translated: CAWSASSGADTQYF.

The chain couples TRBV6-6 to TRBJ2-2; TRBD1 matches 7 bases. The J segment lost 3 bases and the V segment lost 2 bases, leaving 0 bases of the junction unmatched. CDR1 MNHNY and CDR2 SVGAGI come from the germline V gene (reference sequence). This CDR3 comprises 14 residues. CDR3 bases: TGTGCCAGCAGTTACCAGGGGGACACCGGGGAGCTGTTTTTT. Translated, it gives CASSYQGDTGELFF.

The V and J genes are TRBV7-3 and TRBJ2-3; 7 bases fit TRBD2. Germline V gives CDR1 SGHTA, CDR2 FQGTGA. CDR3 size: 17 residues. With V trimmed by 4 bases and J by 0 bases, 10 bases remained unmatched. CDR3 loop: CASSSTASGASTDTQYF. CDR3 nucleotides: TGTGCCAGCAGCTCCACTGCGAGCGGGGCTAGCACAGATACGCAGTATTTT.

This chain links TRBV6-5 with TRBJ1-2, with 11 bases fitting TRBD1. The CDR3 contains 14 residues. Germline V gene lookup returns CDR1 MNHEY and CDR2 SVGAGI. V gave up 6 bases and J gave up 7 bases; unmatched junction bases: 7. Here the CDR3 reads CASSRGQGAGGYTF. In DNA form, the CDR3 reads TGTGCCAGCAGCCGCGGACAGGGGGCGGGTGGCTACACCTTC.

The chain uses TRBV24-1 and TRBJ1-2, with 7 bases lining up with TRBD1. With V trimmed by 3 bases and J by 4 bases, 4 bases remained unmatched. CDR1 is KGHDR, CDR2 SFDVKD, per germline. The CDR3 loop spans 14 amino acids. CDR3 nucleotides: TGTGCCACCAGTGATCCATGGACAGGCTATGGCTACACCTTC. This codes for CATSDPWTGYGYTF.

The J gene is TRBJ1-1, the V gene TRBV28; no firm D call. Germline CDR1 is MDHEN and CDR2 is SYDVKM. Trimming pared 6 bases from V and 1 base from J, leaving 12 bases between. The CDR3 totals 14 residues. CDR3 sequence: CASRSGSRNTEAFF. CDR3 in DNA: TGTGCCAGCAGGTCGGGAAGTAGGAACACTGAAGCTTTCTTT.

The CDR3 loop reads CASSLGNADRGADTQYF. The CDR3 DNA sequence: TGCGCCAGCAGCTTGGGAAACGCGGACAGGGGAGCAGATACGCAGTATTTT. The chain employs TRBV5-1 and TRBJ2-3, with 9 bases matching TRBD1. There are 17 residues in the CDR3. In germline, CDR1 is SGHRS, CDR2 YFSETQ. Unmatched junction bases numbered 9, after V lost 0 bases and J lost 4 bases. Full variable domain (missing parts from reference TRBV5-1 and TRBJ2-3): KAGVTQTPRYLIKTRGQQVTLSCSPISGHRSVSWYQQTPGQGLQFLFEYFSETQRNKGNFPGRFSGRQFSNSRSEMNVSTLELGDSALYLCASSLGNADRGADTQYFGPGTRLTVL.

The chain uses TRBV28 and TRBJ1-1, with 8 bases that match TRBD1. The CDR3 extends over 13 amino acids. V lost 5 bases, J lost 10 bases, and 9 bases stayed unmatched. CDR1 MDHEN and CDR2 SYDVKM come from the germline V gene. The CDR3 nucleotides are TGTGCCAGCAGTACTACAGGGGGAGGTCGAGCTTTCTTT. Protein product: CASSTTGGGRAFF.